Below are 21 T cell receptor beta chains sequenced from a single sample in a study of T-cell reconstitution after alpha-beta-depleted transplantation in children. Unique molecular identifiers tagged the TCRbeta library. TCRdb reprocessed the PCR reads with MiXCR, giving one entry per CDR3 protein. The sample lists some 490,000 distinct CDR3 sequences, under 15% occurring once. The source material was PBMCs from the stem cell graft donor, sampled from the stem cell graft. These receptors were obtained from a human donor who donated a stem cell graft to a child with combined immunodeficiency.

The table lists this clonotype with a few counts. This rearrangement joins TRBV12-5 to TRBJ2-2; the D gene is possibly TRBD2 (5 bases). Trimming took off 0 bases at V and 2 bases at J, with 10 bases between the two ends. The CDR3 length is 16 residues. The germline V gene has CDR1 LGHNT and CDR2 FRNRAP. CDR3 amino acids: CASGLVTRLNTGELFF. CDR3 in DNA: TGTGCTAGTGGTTTGGTAACTAGACTAAACACCGGGGAGCTGTTTTTT.

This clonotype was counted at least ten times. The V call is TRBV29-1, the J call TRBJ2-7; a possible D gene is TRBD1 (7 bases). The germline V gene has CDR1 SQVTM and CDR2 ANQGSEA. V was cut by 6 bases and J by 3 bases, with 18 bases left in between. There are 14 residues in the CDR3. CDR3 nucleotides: TGCAGCGTCGGGGGTCGGGACAGCCTCTACGAGCAGTACTTC. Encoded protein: CSVGGRDSLYEQYF.

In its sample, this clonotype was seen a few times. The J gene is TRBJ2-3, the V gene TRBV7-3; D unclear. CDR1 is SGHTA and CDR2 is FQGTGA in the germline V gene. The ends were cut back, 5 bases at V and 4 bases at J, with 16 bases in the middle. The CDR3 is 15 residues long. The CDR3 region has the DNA TGTGCCAGCAGCCCCGTTATGGGCCACGCAGATACGCAGTATTTT. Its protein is CASSPVMGHADTQYF.

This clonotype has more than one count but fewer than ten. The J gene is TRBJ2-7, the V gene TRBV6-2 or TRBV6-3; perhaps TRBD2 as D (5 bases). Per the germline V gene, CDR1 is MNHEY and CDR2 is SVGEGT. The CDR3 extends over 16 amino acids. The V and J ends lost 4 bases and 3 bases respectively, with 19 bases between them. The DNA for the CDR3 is TGTGCCAGCAGTTGGAGACTATCACGGAACCGCTACGAGCAGTACTTC. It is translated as CASSWRLSRNRYEQYF.

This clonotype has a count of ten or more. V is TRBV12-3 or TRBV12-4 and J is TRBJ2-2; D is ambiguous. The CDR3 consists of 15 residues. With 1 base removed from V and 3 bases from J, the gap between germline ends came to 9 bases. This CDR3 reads CASSLGWPDTGELFF. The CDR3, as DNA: TGTGCCAGCAGTTTAGGGTGGCCGGACACCGGGGAGCTGTTTTTT.

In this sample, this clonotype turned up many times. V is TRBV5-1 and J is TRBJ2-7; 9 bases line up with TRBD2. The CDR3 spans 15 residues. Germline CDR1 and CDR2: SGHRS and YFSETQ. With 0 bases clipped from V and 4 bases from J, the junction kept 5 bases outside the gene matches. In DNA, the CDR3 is TGCGCCAGCAGCTTGGATAGCGGGAGAGGATACGAGCAGTACTTC. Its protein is CASSLDSGRGYEQYF. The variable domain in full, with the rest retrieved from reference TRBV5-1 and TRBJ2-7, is KAGVTQTPRYLIKTRGQQVTLSCSPISGHRSVSWYQQTPGQGLQFLFEYFSETQRNKGNFPGRFSGRQFSNSRSEMNVSTLELGDSALYLCASSLDSGRGYEQYFGPGTRLTVT.

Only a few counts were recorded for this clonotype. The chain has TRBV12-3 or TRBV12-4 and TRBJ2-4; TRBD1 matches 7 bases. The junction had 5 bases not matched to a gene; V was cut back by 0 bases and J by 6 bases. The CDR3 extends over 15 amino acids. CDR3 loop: CASSLAPAGGNIQYF. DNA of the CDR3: TGTGCCAGCAGTTTAGCGCCGGCAGGGGGAAACATTCAGTACTTC.

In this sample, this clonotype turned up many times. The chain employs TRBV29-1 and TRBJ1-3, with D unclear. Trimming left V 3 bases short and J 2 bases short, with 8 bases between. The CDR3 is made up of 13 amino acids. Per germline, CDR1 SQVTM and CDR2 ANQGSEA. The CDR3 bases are TGCAGCGTTGAGGAGGCACCTGGAAACACCATATATTTT. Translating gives CSVEEAPGNTIYF.

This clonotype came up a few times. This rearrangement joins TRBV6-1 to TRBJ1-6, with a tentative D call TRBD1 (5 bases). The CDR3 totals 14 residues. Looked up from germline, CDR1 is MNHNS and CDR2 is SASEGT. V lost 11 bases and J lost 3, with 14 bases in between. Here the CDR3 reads CAVRGEFYNSPLHF. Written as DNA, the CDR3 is TGTGCCGTGCGGGGGGAGTTCTATAATTCACCCCTCCACTTT.

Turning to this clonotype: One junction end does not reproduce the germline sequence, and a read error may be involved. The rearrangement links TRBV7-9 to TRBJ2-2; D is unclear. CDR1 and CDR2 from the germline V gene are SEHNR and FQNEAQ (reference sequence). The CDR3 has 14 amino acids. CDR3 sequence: CVSSLLQETGELFF. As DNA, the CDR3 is TGTGTCAGCAGCTTACTTCAGGAGACCGGGGAGCTGTTTTTT.

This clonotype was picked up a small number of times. CDR3 in DNA: TGCGCCAGCAGTGAGCCCCTAGCGGGGAACTACAATGAGCAGTTCTTC. Its translation is CASSEPLAGNYNEQFF. The rearrangement uses TRBV10-2 and TRBJ2-1, with 9 bases identical to TRBD2. Germline CDR1 reads WSHSY; CDR2 reads SAAADI. The CDR3 sequence is 16 residues long. The trim removed 2 bases at V and 3 bases at J, leaving 5 bases unmatched.

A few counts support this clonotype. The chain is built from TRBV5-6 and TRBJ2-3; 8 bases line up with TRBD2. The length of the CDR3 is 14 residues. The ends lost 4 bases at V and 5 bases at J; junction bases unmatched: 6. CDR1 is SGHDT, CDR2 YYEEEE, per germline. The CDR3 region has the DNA TGTGCCAGCAGCCCCGGGACTAGGGGAGATACGCAGTATTTT. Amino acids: CASSPGTRGDTQYF.

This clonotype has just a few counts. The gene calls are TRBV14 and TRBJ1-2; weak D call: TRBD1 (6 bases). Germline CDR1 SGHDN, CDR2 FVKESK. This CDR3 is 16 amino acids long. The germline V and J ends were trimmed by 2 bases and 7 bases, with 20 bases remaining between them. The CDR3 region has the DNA TGTGCCAGCAGCCAAATCTCGTCTCTGGGGGCGAGTGGCTACACCTTC. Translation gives CASSQISSLGASGYTF.

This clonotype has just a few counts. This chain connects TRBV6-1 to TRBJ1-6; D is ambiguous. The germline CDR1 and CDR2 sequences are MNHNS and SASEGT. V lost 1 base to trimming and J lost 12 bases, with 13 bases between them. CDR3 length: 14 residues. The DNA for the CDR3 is TGTGCCAGCAGTGAAGGGATCGGTGCGCTACCCCTCCACTTT. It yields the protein CASSEGIGALPLHF.

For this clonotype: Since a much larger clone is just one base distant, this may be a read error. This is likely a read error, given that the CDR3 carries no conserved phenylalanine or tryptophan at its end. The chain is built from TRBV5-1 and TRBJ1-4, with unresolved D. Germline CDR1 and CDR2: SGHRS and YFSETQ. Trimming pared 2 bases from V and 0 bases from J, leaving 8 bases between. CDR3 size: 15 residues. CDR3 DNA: TGCGCCAGCAGCTTTTCACGTGCAACTAATGAAAAACTGTTTTAT. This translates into CASSFSRATNEKLFY.

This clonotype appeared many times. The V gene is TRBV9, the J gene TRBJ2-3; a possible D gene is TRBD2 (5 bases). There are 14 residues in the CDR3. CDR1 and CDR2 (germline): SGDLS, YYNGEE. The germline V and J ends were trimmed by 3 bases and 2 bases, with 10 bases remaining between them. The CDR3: CASSADGNTDTQYF. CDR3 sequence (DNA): TGTGCCAGCAGCGCCGACGGGAACACAGATACGCAGTATTTT.

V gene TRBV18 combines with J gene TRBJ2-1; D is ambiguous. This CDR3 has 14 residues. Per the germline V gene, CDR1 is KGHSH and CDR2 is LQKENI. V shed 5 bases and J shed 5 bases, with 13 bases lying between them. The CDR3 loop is CASSTFTENNEQFF. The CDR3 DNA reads TGTGCCAGCTCAACTTTCACCGAAAACAATGAGCAGTTCTTC. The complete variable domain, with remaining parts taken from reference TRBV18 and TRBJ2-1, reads NAGVMQNPRHLVRRRGQEARLRCSPMKGHSHVYWYRQLPEEGLKFMVYLQKENIIDESGMPKERFSAEFPKEGPSILRIQQVVRGDSAAYFCASSTFTENNEQFFGPGTRLTVL.

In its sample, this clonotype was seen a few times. The CDR3 protein is CASSQDRLAGTYEQYF. DNA of the CDR3: TGCGCCAGCAGCCAGGATCGACTAGCGGGGACCTACGAGCAGTACTTC. The J gene is TRBJ2-7, the V gene TRBV4-3; 11 positions match TRBD2. Germline V gene lookup returns CDR1 LGHNA and CDR2 YSLEER. This CDR3 is built from 16 residues. Losses at the gene ends were 3 bases for V and 2 bases for J; bases not matched to a gene: 6.

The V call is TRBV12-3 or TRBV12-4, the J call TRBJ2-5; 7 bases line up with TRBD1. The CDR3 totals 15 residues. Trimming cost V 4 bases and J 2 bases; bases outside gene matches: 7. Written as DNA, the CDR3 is TGTGCCAGCAGTTCCCATCCGGGACAGCAAGAGACCCAGTACTTC. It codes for CASSSHPGQQETQYF.

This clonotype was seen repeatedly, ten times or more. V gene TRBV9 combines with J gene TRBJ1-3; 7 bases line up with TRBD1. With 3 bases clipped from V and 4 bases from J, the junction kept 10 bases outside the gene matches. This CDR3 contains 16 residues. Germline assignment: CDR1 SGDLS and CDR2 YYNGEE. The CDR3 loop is CASSEGAGQVGNTIYF. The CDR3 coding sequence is TGTGCCAGCAGCGAGGGGGCAGGCCAGGTCGGAAACACCATATATTTT.

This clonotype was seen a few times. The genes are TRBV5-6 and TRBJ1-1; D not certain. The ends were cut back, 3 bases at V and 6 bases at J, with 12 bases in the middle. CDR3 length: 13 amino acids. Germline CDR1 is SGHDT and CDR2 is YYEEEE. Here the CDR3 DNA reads TGTGCCAGCAGCTGGAATCGGATCGCTGAAGCTTTCTTT. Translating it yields CASSWNRIAEAFF.